The 24 T cell receptor beta chains given below trace back to one sample, sequenced in a study of blood T cell repertoires in COVID-19. Method: immunoSEQ multiplex PCR; TCRdb's copy keeps in-frame clones and lacks some. The sample has 100,000 to 150,000 clones, roughly 83% seen once. Specimen: peripheral blood. Every receptor here comes from a woman under 40 who had recovered from COVID-19.

The genes are TRBV23-1 and TRBJ2-2; TRBD1 aligns across 8 bases. TRBV23-1 is an ORF for which the function is uncertain. This CDR3 spans 17 amino acids. V lost 2 bases to trimming and J lost 0 bases; unmatched junction nucleotides: 5. CDR3: CASSQPRQGTNTGELFF. The CDR3 DNA reads TGCGCCAGCAGTCAACCCCGACAGGGGACGAACACCGGGGAGCTGTTTTTT.

The J gene is TRBJ2-5, the V gene TRBV3-1 (or the pseudogene TRBV3-2), with TRBD1 matching 7 bases. The CDR3 is 14 amino acids. Per germline, CDR1 LGHDT and CDR2 YNNKEL (reference sequence). J gave up 5 bases and V 1 base, and 4 bases lay outside the gene matches. CDR3: CASSQGQGKETQYF. The CDR3 nucleotides read TGTGCCAGCAGCCAAGGACAGGGAAAGGAGACCCAGTACTTC.

The genes are TRBV19 and TRBJ2-3, with D tentatively TRBD2 (5 bases). CDR1 is LNHDA, CDR2 SQIVND, per germline (reference sequence). V was trimmed by 1 base and J by 4 bases, leaving 12 bases between them. CDR3 size: 15 residues. The CDR3 is CASSIVGVEADTQYF. CDR3 nucleotides: TGTGCCAGTAGTATAGTCGGGGTGGAAGCAGATACGCAGTATTTT.

The chain couples TRBV3-1 (or the pseudogene TRBV3-2) to TRBJ2-5; 9 bases fit TRBD2. The ends lost 1 base at V and 1 base at J; junction bases unmatched: 7. From germline, CDR1 is LGHDT and CDR2 YNNKEL (reference sequence). This CDR3 is built from 17 residues. CDR3 loop: CASSQVRIAGAQETQYF. The CDR3 DNA reads TGTGCCAGCAGCCAAGTGAGAATAGCGGGAGCCCAAGAGACCCAGTACTTC.

The chain combines TRBV4-1 with TRBJ2-5, with a weak D call TRBD2 (5 bases). V was trimmed by 5 bases and J by 1 base, leaving 20 bases between them. Per germline, CDR1 MGHRA and CDR2 YSYEKL. The CDR3 has 17 amino acids. The CDR3 loop reads CASSRGSGASGQETQYF. The DNA of the CDR3 is TGCGCCAGCAGCAGAGGGTCAGGTGCGTCGGGCCAAGAGACCCAGTACTTC.

The chain carries TRBV7-9 and TRBJ1-6; D remains ambiguous. CDR3 length: 13 amino acids. V lost 1 base to trimming and J lost 7 bases, with 5 bases between them. The germline gives CDR1 SEHNR, CDR2 FQNEAQ (reference sequence). In DNA, the CDR3 is TGTGCCAGCAGCTTAGGGCGGAATTCACCCCTCCACTTT. Translated, it gives CASSLGRNSPLHF.

The V gene is TRBV6-6, the J gene TRBJ2-1, with TRBD1 matching 7 bases. The germline CDR1 and CDR2 sequences are MNHNY and SVGAGI (reference sequence). Germline trimming cut 0 bases from V and 0 bases from J; bases unmatched to any gene: 2. This CDR3 spans 16 amino acids. CDR3 in amino acids: CASSYSGTDSYNEQFF. The CDR3, as DNA: TGTGCCAGCAGTTACTCGGGGACAGACTCCTACAATGAGCAGTTCTTC.

A single count supports this clone. V and J are TRBV5-5 and TRBJ2-7; 11 nucleotides match TRBD2. Germline lookup yields CDR1 SGHKS and CDR2 YYEKEE (reference sequence). This CDR3 is built from 17 residues. V trimming: 3 bases; J trimming: 4 bases; junction bases outside the gene matches: 12. CDR3 amino acids: CASSSITSTSGKYEQYF. The DNA for the CDR3 is TGTGCCAGCAGCTCCATAACTTCGACTAGCGGGAAATACGAGCAGTACTTC.

This clone was counted a single time. The J gene is TRBJ2-7, the V gene TRBV11-2, with D unresolved. Germline V CDR1 and CDR2: SGHAT, FQNNGV. V dropped 2 bases and J dropped 1 base, with 15 bases sitting between them. CDR3 length equals 16 residues. The CDR3 coding sequence is TGTGCCAGCAGCTTATCAGTGGGCGCGCGTTCCTACGAGCAGTACTTC. It codes for CASSLSVGARSYEQYF. The whole variable domain, remainder taken from reference TRBV11-2 and TRBJ2-7, is EAGVAQSPRYKIIEKRQSVAFWCNPISGHATLYWYQQILGQGPKLLIQFQNNGVVDDSQLPKDRFSAERLKGVDSTLKIQPAKLEDSAVYLCASSLSVGARSYEQYFGPGTRLTVT.

V and J are TRBV29-1 and TRBJ2-7; maybe TRBD2 (6 bases). Between the trimmed V and J ends, which lost 5 bases and 2 bases, there was a span of 13 bases. There are 13 residues in the CDR3. Looked up from germline, CDR1 is SQVTM and CDR2 is ANQGSEA. CDR3 in amino acids: CSVRGTVAYEQYF. CDR3 DNA sequence: TGCAGCGTTCGCGGGACCGTCGCCTACGAGCAGTACTTC.

The chain is built from TRBV9 and TRBJ1-3; a possible D gene is TRBD1 (6 bases). V lost 0 bases, J lost 1 base, and 8 bases lay in between. The germline V gene encodes CDR1 SGDLS and CDR2 YYNGEE. This CDR3 has 15 residues. CDR3 sequence reads: CASSVEGGSGNTIYF. The CDR3 region has the DNA TGTGCCAGCAGCGTAGAAGGGGGATCTGGAAACACCATATATTTT. The full variable domain, rest sourced from reference TRBV9 and TRBJ1-3, is DSGVTQTPKHLITATGQRVTLRCSPRSGDLSVYWYQQSLDQGLQFLIQYYNGEERAKGNILERFSAQQFPDLHSELNLSSLELGDSALYFCASSVEGGSGNTIYFGEGSWLTVV.

This chain connects TRBV2 to TRBJ1-2, with D perhaps matching TRBD1 (5 bases). Trimming cost V 4 bases and J 4 bases, with 7 bases left between them. Per the germline V gene, CDR1 is SNHLY and CDR2 is FYNNEI. This CDR3 comprises 12 residues. Here the CDR3 reads CASSGQGYGYTF. The CDR3 nucleotides read TGTGCCAGCAGTGGGCAGGGCTATGGCTACACCTTC. Together with reference TRBV2 and TRBJ1-2, the CDR3 gives the full variable domain: EPEVTQTPSHQVTQMGQEVILRCVPISNHLYFYWYRQILGQKVEFLVSFYNNEISEKSEIFDDQFSVERPDGSNFTLKIRSTKLEDSAMYFCASSGQGYGYTFGSGTRLTVV.

This chain joins TRBV6-5 and TRBJ2-1; 7 positions match TRBD1. V was clipped by 6 bases and J by 7 bases; unmatched bases: 6. The CDR3 loop spans 13 amino acids. Per the germline V gene, CDR1 is MNHEY and CDR2 is SVGAGI. CDR3 nucleotide sequence: TGTGCCAGCAGGTCCCAGGGGGTGAATGAGCAGTTCTTC. Encoded protein: CASRSQGVNEQFF.

Written as DNA, the CDR3 is TGTGCCAGCAGCTTAGCGGGACAGGACTATGGCTACACCTTC. This codes for CASSLAGQDYGYTF. V usage is TRBV7-2 and J usage is TRBJ1-2; 8 nucleotides align to TRBD1. Germline CDR1 SGHTA, CDR2 FQGNSA. The CDR3 has 14 amino acids. Trimming cost V 0 bases and J 3 bases; bases outside gene matches: 0.

The rearrangement uses TRBV7-2 and TRBJ2-7; 9 bases are a match to TRBD1. Germline CDR1 reads SGHTA; CDR2 reads FQGNSA. The CDR3 extends over 19 amino acids. V dropped 3 bases and J dropped 6; count of bases not matched to a gene: 21. The CDR3 sequence is CASSFRAPARTGAFGEQYF. The CDR3 coding sequence is TGTGCCAGCAGCTTTAGGGCCCCCGCCCGGACAGGGGCTTTCGGCGAGCAGTACTTC.

V gene TRBV27 combines with J gene TRBJ2-3, with TRBD1 as a possible D gene (6 bases). Trimming cost V 0 bases and J 4 bases, with 14 bases left between them. CDR1 and CDR2 (germline): MNHEY, SMNVEV (reference sequence). The CDR3 is made up of 16 amino acids. CDR3 residues: CASSLSRGSTADTQYF. CDR3 in DNA: TGTGCCAGCAGTTTATCTAGGGGGAGTACCGCAGATACGCAGTATTTT.

The chain carries TRBV29-1 and TRBJ2-1; D may be TRBD1 (6 bases). CDR1 and CDR2 (germline): SQVTM, ANQGSEA. V lost 0 bases and J 6 bases, leaving 15 bases between the germline ends. This CDR3 is built from 15 residues. In DNA form, the CDR3 reads TGCAGCGTTGAAGAAGGGCAGGGGTACAGCAATGAGCAGTTCTTC. Amino acids: CSVEEGQGYSNEQFF.

The chain links TRBV3-1 (or the pseudogene TRBV3-2) to TRBJ2-5, with D perhaps matching TRBD1 (5 bases). The V gene's germline CDR1 is LGHDT and CDR2 YNNKEL (reference sequence). The CDR3 length is 17 residues. V lost 2 bases and J lost 5, with 21 bases in between. As DNA, the CDR3 is TGTGCCAGCAGCCAACGAACCCCGACAGTGATATTTGAGACCCAGTACTTC. This translates into CASSQRTPTVIFETQYF.

This chain joins TRBV11-2 and TRBJ2-2, with a weak D call TRBD2 (5 bases). The CDR3 has 14 amino acids. The germline gives CDR1 SGHAT, CDR2 FQNNGV. The V gene lost 3 bases and the J gene lost 3 bases, with 8 bases spanning the gap. The CDR3 spells CASSLGSDTGELFF. The DNA of the CDR3 is TGTGCCAGCAGCTTGGGGAGTGACACCGGGGAGCTGTTTTTT.

J is TRBJ1-1 and V is TRBV6-5; possible D gene TRBD1, 5 bases. Germline V gene data show CDR1 as MNHEY and CDR2 as SVGAGI. The length of the CDR3 is 14 residues. The ends were cut back, 5 bases at V and 1 base at J, with 11 bases in the middle. In DNA form, the CDR3 reads TGTGCCAGCAGTATTGTCGGGGGGAACACTGAAGCTTTCTTT. Translated: CASSIVGGNTEAFF.

The rearrangement links TRBV2 to TRBJ1-6, with a tentative D call TRBD1 (6 bases). Looked up from germline, CDR1 is SNHLY and CDR2 is FYNNEI. The V gene lost 7 bases and the J gene lost 7 bases, with 11 bases spanning the gap. The CDR3 loop spans 13 amino acids. The CDR3 reads CASKATGNSPLHF. The DNA of the CDR3 is TGTGCCAGCAAAGCGACAGGAAATTCACCCCTCCACTTT.

The chain carries TRBV27 and TRBJ2-7; perhaps TRBD2 as D (5 bases). The CDR3 is made up of 14 amino acids. CDR1 is MNHEY and CDR2 is SMNVEV in the germline V gene (reference sequence). Trimming removed 3 bases at V and 2 bases at J, with 11 bases between. The CDR3 DNA follows: TGTGCCAGCAGTTTGGATTCCGGGACCTACGAGCAGTACTTC. Protein product: CASSLDSGTYEQYF.

The chain joins TRBV30 to TRBJ2-2; a possible D gene is TRBD1 (6 bases). Germline CDR1 GTSNPN, CDR2 SVGIG (reference sequence). CDR3 length equals 13 residues. V was shortened by 1 base and J by 6 bases, with 9 bases between the two germline ends. The CDR3 nucleotides read TGTGCCTGGAGTGGGAACAGGGCCGGGGAGCTGTTTTTT. It is translated as CAWSGNRAGELFF.

The chain carries TRBV12-3 or TRBV12-4 and TRBJ2-1; D gene unclear. V was shortened by 3 bases and J by 9 bases, with 9 bases between the two germline ends. The CDR3 is 12 amino acids. The CDR3 coding sequence is TGTGCCAGCAGTTTTCAGTATGGTGAGCAGTTCTTC. Protein: CASSFQYGEQFF.